The 30 T cell receptor beta chains below come from one sample, sequenced in a study of vaccination effects on CD4 cells after COVID-19. No antigen is known for these receptors. Sequencing in the ViraFEST assay came after antigen-specific CD4+ T cells had been expanded with viral peptide pools, which were used to stimulate PBMC. At the end of 10 days of culture, CD4+ T cells were isolated. TCRdb's copy holds only in-frame clones and misses some; the assay was immunoSEQ multiplex PCR. The table shows 25,000 to 35,000 clones, with about 72% occurring only once. This specimen was CD4+ T cells from PBMCs cultured with HCoV-229E spike peptides, taken before COVID-19 vaccination. These receptors were taken from a human donor who received a COVID-19 vaccine.

For the CDR3, the DNA is TGCGCCAGCAGCCTCGGGGGCCGGGTCGAGCAGTACTTC. Amino acids: CASSLGGRVEQYF. The chain carries TRBV5-1 and TRBJ2-7; D is possibly TRBD1 or TRBD2 (6 bases each). Germline V gene sequence: CDR1 SGHRS, CDR2 YFSETQ. Trimming took off 4 bases at V and 6 bases at J, with 14 bases between the two ends. The CDR3 is 13 residues long.

The V call is TRBV25-1, the J call TRBJ2-7; D ambiguous. Trimming took 5 bases from V and 0 from J, leaving 20 bases between them. Germline CDR1 MGHDK, CDR2 SYGVNS. The CDR3 contains 17 residues. The DNA for the CDR3 is TGTGCCAGCAGTCCCAGTTCGTGGAGCATCGACTCCTACGAGCAGTACTTC. Encoded protein: CASSPSSWSIDSYEQYF.

V gene TRBV11-1 combines with J gene TRBJ1-4; 9 bases match TRBD1. The V segment lost 0 bases and the J segment 8 bases; nucleotides outside the gene matches: 10. Germline lookup yields CDR1 SGHAT and CDR2 FQDESV (reference sequence). The CDR3 is 17 residues long. The CDR3 reads CASSLAPPDRGDEKLFF. The CDR3 DNA reads TGTGCCAGCAGCTTAGCGCCCCCGGACAGGGGTGACGAAAAACTGTTTTTT.

The chain carries TRBV18 and TRBJ1-6; D may be TRBD1 (5 bases). CDR3 length: 12 residues. The V end was cut by 5 bases, the J end by 10 bases, with 9 bases between. Looked up from germline, CDR1 is KGHSH and CDR2 is LQKENI. CDR3 residues: CASSAGPSPLHF. The CDR3 DNA is TGTGCCAGCTCAGCAGGGCCCTCACCCCTCCACTTT.

The chain recombines TRBV15 with TRBJ2-1, with D uncertain. Per germline, CDR1 LNHNV and CDR2 YYDKDF (reference sequence). The germline V and J ends were trimmed by 2 bases and 6 bases, with 5 bases remaining between them. The CDR3 is 12 amino acids. The CDR3 loop reads CATSRQFNEQFF. CDR3 nucleotide sequence: TGTGCCACCAGCAGACAATTCAATGAGCAGTTCTTC.

This clone came up a few times. The chain recombines TRBV7-9 with TRBJ1-3; D possibly corresponds to TRBD1 (5 bases). Germline V lookup: CDR1 SEHNR, CDR2 FQNEAQ (reference sequence). The CDR3 contains 14 residues. V dropped 1 base and J dropped 10 bases, with 14 bases sitting between them. In nucleotides, the CDR3 is TGTGCCAGCAGCTTAGAGTCTAGAAAGGGGACCATATATTTT. Protein: CASSLESRKGTIYF.

The chain is built from TRBV27 and TRBJ1-2; 7 bases align to TRBD1. Germline CDR1 is MNHEY and CDR2 is SMNVEV (reference sequence). The J segment lost 4 bases and the V segment lost 3 bases, leaving 2 bases of the junction unmatched. The CDR3 contains 13 residues. The CDR3 DNA is TGTGCCAGCAGTTTGGGGACAGCCTATGGCTACACCTTC. Translating it yields CASSLGTAYGYTF.

The DNA for the CDR3 is TGCAGCGTTCGGGCTAGCGGGGGAGAGACCCAGTACTTC. Protein product: CSVRASGGETQYF. This sequence joins TRBV29-1 and TRBJ2-5, with 10 positions matching TRBD2. Germline lookup yields CDR1 SQVTM and CDR2 ANQGSEA. The V gene end was trimmed by 5 bases and the J gene end by 4 bases; junction bases not matched to a gene: 4. This CDR3 region has 13 residues.

This clone was found a few times. This chain connects TRBV20-1 to TRBJ2-1, with D uncertain. The CDR3 contains 10 residues. Germline V lookup: CDR1 DFQATT, CDR2 SNEGSKA (reference sequence). CDR3 DNA: TGCAGCCAAGGAGTAGATGAGCAGTTCTTC. It encodes CSQGVDEQFF.

The chain links TRBV6-1 to TRBJ2-5; 12 nucleotides match TRBD1. The CDR3 length is 18 residues. The V and J ends lost 2 bases and 5 bases, in that order; junction bases with no gene match: 12. Germline CDR1 MNHNS, CDR2 SASEGT. The CDR3 region is CASSERGPGQGAQETQYF. CDR3 nucleotides: TGTGCCAGCAGTGAAAGGGGCCCGGGACAGGGGGCGCAGGAGACCCAGTACTTC.

In its sample, this clone was seen once. This chain uses TRBV18 with TRBJ2-3; a possible D gene is TRBD1 (6 bases). V was shortened by 2 bases and J by 1 base, with 16 bases between the two germline ends. CDR1 is KGHSH and CDR2 is LQKENI in the germline V gene. This CDR3 contains 17 residues. CDR3 region: CASSPGTTGTRTDTQYF. The CDR3 nucleotides are TGTGCCAGCTCACCAGGCACCACAGGGACCCGCACAGATACGCAGTATTTT.

The chain joins TRBV30 to TRBJ1-2; D not resolved. Trimming stripped 2 bases from V and 0 bases from J, with 7 bases between. CDR3 length: 13 residues. Per the germline V gene, CDR1 is GTSNPN and CDR2 is SVGIG (reference sequence). The CDR3 sequence: CAWSPRSNYGYTF. In DNA, the CDR3 is TGTGCCTGGAGTCCCCGTTCTAACTATGGCTACACCTTC.

This clone was counted between two and nine times. This chain uses TRBV5-4 with TRBJ2-3; D is perhaps TRBD1 (5 bases). V was pared by 2 bases and J by 2 bases, with 9 bases between. CDR1 is SGHNT, CDR2 YYREEE, per germline (reference sequence). CDR3 length: 14 residues. The CDR3 nucleotides are TGTGCCAGCAGCTTAGACAGCTACACAGATACGCAGTATTTT. This translates into CASSLDSYTDTQYF.

The sample holds a few counts of this clone. The V call is TRBV30, the J call TRBJ1-2; 9 bases match TRBD1. Losses at the gene ends were 5 bases for V and 6 bases for J; bases not matched to a gene: 13. The CDR3 covers 15 residues. Germline V gene lookup returns CDR1 GTSNPN and CDR2 SVGIG (reference sequence). The CDR3 reads CAWYNTGTGPHGYTF. In DNA, the CDR3 is TGTGCCTGGTACAATACCGGGACAGGGCCCCATGGCTACACCTTC.

V gene TRBV3-1 (or the pseudogene TRBV3-2) combines with J gene TRBJ2-7; D is tentatively TRBD1 or TRBD2 (6 bases each). Germline CDR1 and CDR2: LGHDT and YNNKEL (reference sequence). The V and J ends lost 1 base and 4 bases respectively, with 8 bases between them. The CDR3 is 13 amino acids. The CDR3 sequence is CASSQGGGYEQYF. Here the CDR3 DNA reads TGTGCCAGCAGCCAAGGAGGGGGGTACGAGCAGTACTTC.

About this clone: Relative to the germline gene, one junction end is altered; a read error may explain this. This chain connects TRBV4-1 to TRBJ1-1; D possibly corresponds to TRBD1 (6 bases). The CDR3 sequence is 11 residues long. The germline gives CDR1 MGHRA, CDR2 YSYEKL. The CDR3 sequence: CATSSQGEAFF. CDR3 DNA: TGCGCCACCAGCTCACAGGGTGAAGCTTTCTTT.

This clone appeared once. The sample has other DNA sequences that encode this CDR3 too. J is TRBJ1-1 and V is TRBV18; D not resolved. This CDR3 is built from 15 residues. Germline values: CDR1 KGHSH, CDR2 LQKENI. V gave up 2 bases and J gave up 0 bases, with 10 bases separating them. The CDR3 DNA is TGTGCCAGCTCACCAGGTACTGGATTGAACACTGAAGCTTTCTTT. This codes for CASSPGTGLNTEAFF.

About this clone: It may be a read error: a sequence one base away is much more abundant. The rearrangement links TRBV3-1 (or the pseudogene TRBV3-2) to TRBJ1-6, with a possible D match to TRBD1 (5 bases). The CDR3 length is 14 residues. Trimming took 5 bases from V and 0 from J, leaving 5 bases between them. CDR1 and CDR2 (germline): LGHDT, YNNKEL (reference sequence). CDR3 nucleotide sequence: TGTGCCAGCAGCGACAGCTCCTATAATTCACCCCTCCACTTT. Its protein product is CASSDSSYNSPLHF.

The genes are TRBV5-6 and TRBJ2-7; 8 bases are a match to TRBD1. Germline V lookup: CDR1 SGHDT, CDR2 YYEEEE. Trimming removed 3 bases from V and 2 bases from J; junction bases left unmatched: 4. The CDR3 consists of 14 residues. The CDR3 sequence is CASSWGQATYEQYF. As DNA, the CDR3 is TGTGCCAGCAGCTGGGGACAGGCGACCTACGAGCAGTACTTC. The full variable domain, with the rest looked up from reference TRBV5-6 and TRBJ2-7, is DAGVTQSPTHLIKTRGQQVTLRCSPKSGHDTVSWYQQALGQGPQFIFQYYEEEERQRGNFPDRFSGHQFPNYSSELNVNALLLGDSALYLCASSWGQATYEQYFGPGTRLTVT.

This clone appeared a few times. This chain joins TRBV9 and TRBJ1-2, with unresolved D. This CDR3 contains 15 residues. V gave up 0 bases and J gave up 2 bases, with 11 bases separating them. Germline CDR1 is SGDLS and CDR2 is YYNGEE. The CDR3, as DNA: TGTGCCAGCAGCGTAGGAAGGGCCAGCAACTATGGCTACACCTTC. It specifies CASSVGRASNYGYTF.

This chain links TRBV12-3 or TRBV12-4 with TRBJ2-3, with D possibly matching TRBD2 (5 bases). The V end was cut by 2 bases, the J end by 11 bases, with 14 bases between. CDR3 length: 13 amino acids. CDR3 nucleotide sequence: TGTGCCAGCAGTTTACCTTCCGGGATGGTGCAGTATTTT. Translated: CASSLPSGMVQYF.

This clone was seen only a few times. The chain employs TRBV25-1 and TRBJ2-2; 7 nucleotides agree with TRBD1. Germline values: CDR1 MGHDK, CDR2 SYGVNS. J lost 4 bases, V lost 7 bases, and 6 bases had no gene match. This CDR3 is built from 14 residues. CDR3 sequence (DNA): TGTGCCAGCAATAGGGCAGGGGGCACCGGGGAGCTGTTTTTT. As protein: CASNRAGGTGELFF. Complete variable domain (other parts from reference TRBV25-1 and TRBJ2-2): EADIYQTPRYLVIGTGKKITLECSQTMGHDKMYWYQQDPGMELHLIHYSYGVNSTEKGDLSSESTVSRIRTEHFPLTLESARPSHTSQYLCASNRAGGTGELFFGEGSRLTVL.

This clone was observed a handful of times. The chain couples TRBV18 to TRBJ2-7; D is unresolved. The V gene lost 6 bases and the J gene lost 0 bases, with 18 bases spanning the gap. The CDR3 has 16 residues. Germline loops: CDR1 KGHSH, CDR2 LQKENI. CDR3 region: CASSLEYGWSSYEQYF. CDR3 DNA sequence: TGTGCCAGCTCGCTAGAGTACGGGTGGAGCTCCTACGAGCAGTACTTC. The full variable domain, rest sourced from reference TRBV18 and TRBJ2-7, is NAGVMQNPRHLVRRRGQEARLRCSPMKGHSHVYWYRQLPEEGLKFMVYLQKENIIDESGMPKERFSAEFPKEGPSILRIQQVVRGDSAAYFCASSLEYGWSSYEQYFGPGTRLTVT.

The gene calls are TRBV5-1 and TRBJ2-1, with a tentative D call TRBD2 (6 bases). CDR3 length: 14 amino acids. Trimming took 4 bases from V and 3 from J, leaving 11 bases between them. Germline V gives CDR1 SGHRS, CDR2 YFSETQ. DNA for the CDR3: TGCGCCAGCAGCCTACCTAGCGTCTACAATGAGCAGTTCTTC. This encodes CASSLPSVYNEQFF.

The chain employs TRBV5-4 and TRBJ2-3; either TRBD1 or TRBD2 may fit D (6 bases each). Germline values: CDR1 SGHNT, CDR2 YYREEE (reference sequence). CDR3 length: 15 amino acids. V lost 4 bases and J 3 bases, leaving 15 bases between the germline ends. The CDR3 loop reads CASSTAGQETDTQYF. The CDR3 DNA follows: TGTGCCAGCAGCACCGCGGGACAAGAGACAGATACGCAGTATTTT. Supplemented by reference TRBV5-4 and TRBJ2-3, the full variable domain reads ETGVTQSPTHLIKTRGQQVTLRCSSQSGHNTVSWYQQALGQGPQFIFQYYREEENGRGNFPPRFSGLQFPNYSSELNVNALELDDSALYLCASSTAGQETDTQYFGPGTRLTVL.

V gene TRBV19 combines with J gene TRBJ1-1; unclear D gene. CDR1 and CDR2 (germline): LNHDA, SQIVND (reference sequence). The V and J ends lost 5 bases and 5 bases respectively, with 15 bases between them. The CDR3 consists of 14 residues. This chain's CDR3 is CASSPQAWGTEAFF. The CDR3 DNA sequence: TGTGCCAGTAGTCCCCAGGCATGGGGAACTGAAGCTTTCTTT.

This chain connects TRBV3-1 (or the pseudogene TRBV3-2) to TRBJ1-1, with a tentative D call TRBD1 (5 bases). The CDR3 loop spans 15 amino acids. Trimming stripped 2 bases from V and 2 bases from J, with 12 bases between. CDR1 is LGHDT and CDR2 is YNNKEL in the germline V gene (reference sequence). CDR3 in DNA: TGTGCCAGCAGCCAAAAGGTTGGGGGTAACACTGAAGCTTTCTTT. This encodes CASSQKVGGNTEAFF.

The rearrangement joins TRBV3-1 (or the pseudogene TRBV3-2) to TRBJ1-4, with 7 bases aligning to TRBD1. This CDR3 contains 16 residues. CDR1 is LGHDT and CDR2 is YNNKEL in the germline V gene (reference sequence). The ends lost 3 bases at V and 8 bases at J; junction bases unmatched: 12. The CDR3 nucleotides read TGTGCCAGCAGCCACGGACCCGGGACAGCAAGGGAAAAACTGTTTTTT. Its translation: CASSHGPGTAREKLFF.

This rearrangement joins TRBV29-1 to TRBJ2-1, with 7 bases matching TRBD1. The CDR3 consists of 12 residues. Germline V gene lookup returns CDR1 SQVTM and CDR2 ANQGSEA. V gave up 6 bases and J gave up 7 bases; unmatched junction bases: 6. The CDR3 DNA reads TGCAGCGTAAACAGGGGTCGGAATGAGCAGTTCTTC. It codes for CSVNRGRNEQFF.

This clone was detected only a few times. The chain combines TRBV18 with TRBJ2-7; 8 bases match TRBD2. The CDR3 consists of 12 residues. With 3 bases clipped from V and 7 bases from J, the junction kept 2 bases outside the gene matches. Germline CDR1 and CDR2: KGHSH and LQKENI. The CDR3 protein is CASSPQREEQYF. CDR3 coding DNA: TGTGCCAGCTCACCTCAGCGGGAGGAGCAGTACTTC. Full variable domain (missing parts from reference TRBV18 and TRBJ2-7): NAGVMQNPRHLVRRRGQEARLRCSPMKGHSHVYWYRQLPEEGLKFMVYLQKENIIDESGMPKERFSAEFPKEGPSILRIQQVVRGDSAAYFCASSPQREEQYFGPGTRLTVT.